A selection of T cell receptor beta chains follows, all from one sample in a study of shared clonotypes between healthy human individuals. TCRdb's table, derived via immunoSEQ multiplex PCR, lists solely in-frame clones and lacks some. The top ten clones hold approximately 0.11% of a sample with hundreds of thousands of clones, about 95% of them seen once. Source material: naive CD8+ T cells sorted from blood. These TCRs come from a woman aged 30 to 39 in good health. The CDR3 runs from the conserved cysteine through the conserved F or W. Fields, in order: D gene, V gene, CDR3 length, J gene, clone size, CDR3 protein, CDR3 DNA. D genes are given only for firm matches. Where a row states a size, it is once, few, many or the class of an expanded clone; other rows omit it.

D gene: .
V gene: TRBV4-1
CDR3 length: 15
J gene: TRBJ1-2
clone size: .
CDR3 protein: CASSQDPGINYGYTF
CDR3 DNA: TGCGCCAGCAGCCAAGATCCAGGGATAAACTATGGCTACACCTTC

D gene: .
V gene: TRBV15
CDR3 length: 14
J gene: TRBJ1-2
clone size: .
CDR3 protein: CATSRDKGDYGYTF
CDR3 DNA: TGTGCCACCAGCAGAGATAAGGGGGACTATGGCTACACCTTC

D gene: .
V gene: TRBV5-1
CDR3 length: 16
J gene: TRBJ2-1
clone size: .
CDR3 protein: CASSLSVGLGSNEQFF
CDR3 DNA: TGCGCCAGCAGCTTGTCCGTTGGTTTAGGGTCCAATGAGCAGTTCTTC

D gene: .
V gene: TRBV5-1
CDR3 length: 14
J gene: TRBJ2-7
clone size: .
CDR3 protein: CASSPRLGTYEQYF
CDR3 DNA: TGCGCCAGCAGCCCGAGACTAGGAACCTACGAGCAGTACTTC

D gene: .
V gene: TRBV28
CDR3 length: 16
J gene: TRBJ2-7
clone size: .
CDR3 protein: CASSLERQKSSYEQYF
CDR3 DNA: TGTGCCAGCAGTTTAGAACGACAGAAAAGCTCCTACGAGCAGTACTTC

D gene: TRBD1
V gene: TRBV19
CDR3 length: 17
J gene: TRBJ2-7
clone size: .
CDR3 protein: CASSIAPRQGNSYEQYF
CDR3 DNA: TGTGCCAGTAGTATAGCCCCAAGACAGGGTAACTCCTACGAGCAGTACTTC

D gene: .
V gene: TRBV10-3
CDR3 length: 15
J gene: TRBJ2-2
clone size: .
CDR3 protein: CAISEPLEPPGELFF
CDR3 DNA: TGTGCCATCAGTGAGCCCTTAGAGCCGCCCGGGGAGCTGTTTTTT

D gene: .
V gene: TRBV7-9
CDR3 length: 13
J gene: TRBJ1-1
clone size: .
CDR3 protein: CASMVVGNTEAFF
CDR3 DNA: TGTGCCAGCATGGTGGTTGGGAACACTGAAGCTTTCTTT

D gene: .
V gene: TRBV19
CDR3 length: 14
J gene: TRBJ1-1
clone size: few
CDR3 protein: CASSIAAQNTEAFF
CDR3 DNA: TGTGCCAGTAGTATCGCGGCCCAAAACACTGAAGCTTTCTTT

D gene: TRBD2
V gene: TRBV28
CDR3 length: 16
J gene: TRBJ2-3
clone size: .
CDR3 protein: CASSLRTSGKLDTQYF
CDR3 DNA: TGTGCCAGCAGTTTACGGACTAGCGGGAAGTTAGATACGCAGTATTTT

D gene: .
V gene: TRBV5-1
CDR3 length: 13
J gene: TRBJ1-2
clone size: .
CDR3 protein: CASSLEVLDGYTF
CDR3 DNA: TGCGCCAGCAGCTTGGAAGTCTTAGATGGCTACACCTTC

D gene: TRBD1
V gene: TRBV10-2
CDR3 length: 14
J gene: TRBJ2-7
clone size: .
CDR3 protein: CASSGVTGGNEQYF
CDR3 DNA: TGCGCCAGCAGTGGGGTGACAGGGGGGAACGAGCAGTACTTC

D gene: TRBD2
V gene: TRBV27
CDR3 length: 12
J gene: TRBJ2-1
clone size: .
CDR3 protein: CATSGTRNEQFF
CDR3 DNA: TGTGCCACCTCCGGGACTAGGAATGAGCAGTTCTTC

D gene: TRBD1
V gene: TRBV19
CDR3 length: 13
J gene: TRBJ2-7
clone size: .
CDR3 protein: CASWTGGTYEQYF
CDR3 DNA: TGTGCCAGTTGGACAGGGGGGACCTACGAGCAGTACTTC

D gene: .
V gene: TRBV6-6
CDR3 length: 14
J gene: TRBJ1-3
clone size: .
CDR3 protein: CASSYGSSGNTIYF
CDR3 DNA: TGTGCCAGCAGTTATGGTAGCTCTGGAAACACCATATATTTT

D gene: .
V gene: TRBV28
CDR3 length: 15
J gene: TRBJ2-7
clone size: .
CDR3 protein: CASSLPRSSSYEQYF
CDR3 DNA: TGTGCCAGCAGTTTACCACGTTCTTCCTCTTACGAGCAGTACTTC

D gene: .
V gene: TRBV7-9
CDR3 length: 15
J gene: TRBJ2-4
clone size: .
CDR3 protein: CASRNDDTRQNIQYF
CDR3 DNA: TGTGCCAGCAGGAACGACGACACCCGCCAAAACATTCAGTACTTC

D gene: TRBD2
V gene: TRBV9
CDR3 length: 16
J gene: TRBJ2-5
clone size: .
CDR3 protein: CASSEPGLVGQETQYF
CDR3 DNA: TGTGCCAGCAGCGAACCGGGACTAGTAGGCCAAGAGACCCAGTACTTC

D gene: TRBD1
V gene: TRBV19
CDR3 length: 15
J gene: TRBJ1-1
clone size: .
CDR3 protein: CASRQTGGLNTEAFF
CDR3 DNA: TGTGCCAGTAGGCAGACAGGGGGGTTAAACACTGAAGCTTTCTTT

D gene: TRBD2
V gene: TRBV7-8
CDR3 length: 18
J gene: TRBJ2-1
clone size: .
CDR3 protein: CASSLEEVLAGEHNEQFF
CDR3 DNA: TGTGCCAGCAGCTTGGAGGAAGTACTAGCGGGAGAACACAATGAGCAGTTCTTC

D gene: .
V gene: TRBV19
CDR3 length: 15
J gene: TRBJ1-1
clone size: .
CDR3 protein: CASSIKHRFNTEAFF
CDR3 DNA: TGTGCCAGTAGTATAAAACATCGGTTTAACACTGAAGCTTTCTTT

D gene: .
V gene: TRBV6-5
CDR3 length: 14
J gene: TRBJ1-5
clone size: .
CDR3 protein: CASSYGQFDQPQHF
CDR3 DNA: TGTGCCAGCAGTTACGGACAGTTCGATCAGCCCCAGCATTTT

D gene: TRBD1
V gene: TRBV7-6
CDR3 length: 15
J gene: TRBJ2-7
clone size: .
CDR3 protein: CASSHGTGGNYEQYF
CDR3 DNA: TGTGCCAGCAGCCATGGGACAGGGGGCAATTACGAGCAGTACTTC

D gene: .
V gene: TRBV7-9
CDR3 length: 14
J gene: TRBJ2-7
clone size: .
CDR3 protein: CASSFGDSAYEQYF
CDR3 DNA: TGTGCCAGCAGCTTCGGAGACTCAGCCTACGAGCAGTACTTC

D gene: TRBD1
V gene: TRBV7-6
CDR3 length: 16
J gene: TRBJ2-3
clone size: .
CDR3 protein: CASSLAQGPSTDTQYF
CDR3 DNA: TGTGCCAGCAGCTTAGCACAGGGGCCCTCCACAGATACGCAGTATTTT

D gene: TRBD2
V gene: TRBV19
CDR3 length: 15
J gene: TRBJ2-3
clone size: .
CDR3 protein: CASSIGGRGTDTQYF
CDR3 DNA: TGTGCCAGTAGTATTGGCGGGAGGGGCACAGATACGCAGTATTTT

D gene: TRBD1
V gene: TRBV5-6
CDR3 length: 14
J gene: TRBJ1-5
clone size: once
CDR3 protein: CASSTWTGLQPQHF
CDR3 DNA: TGTGCCAGCAGCACCTGGACAGGGCTGCAGCCCCAGCATTTT

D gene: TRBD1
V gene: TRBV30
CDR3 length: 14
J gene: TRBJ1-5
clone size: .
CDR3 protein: CAWSPGQGGQPQHF
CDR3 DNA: TGTGCCTGGAGCCCGGGACAGGGCGGTCAGCCCCAGCATTTT

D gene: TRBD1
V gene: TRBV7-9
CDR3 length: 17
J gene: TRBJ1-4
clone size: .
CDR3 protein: CASSLTVRTGAYEKLFF
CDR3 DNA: TGTGCCAGCAGCTTGACCGTCCGGACAGGGGCCTATGAAAAACTGTTTTTT

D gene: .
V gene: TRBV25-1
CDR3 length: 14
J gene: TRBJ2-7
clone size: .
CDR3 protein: CASSESVGYYEQYF
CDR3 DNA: TGTGCCAGCAGTGAATCGGTCGGTTACTACGAGCAGTACTTC

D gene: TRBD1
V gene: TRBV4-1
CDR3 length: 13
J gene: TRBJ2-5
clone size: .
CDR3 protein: CASSQGQGGTQYF
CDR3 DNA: TGCGCCAGCAGCCAGGGACAGGGAGGGACCCAGTACTTC

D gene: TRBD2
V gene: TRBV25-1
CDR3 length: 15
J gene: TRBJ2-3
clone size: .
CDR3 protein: CASSELAGVTDTQYF
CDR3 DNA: TGTGCCAGCAGTGAACTAGCGGGAGTCACAGATACGCAGTATTTT

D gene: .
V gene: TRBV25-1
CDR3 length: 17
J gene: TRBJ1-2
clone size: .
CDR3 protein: CASSERKGSGKRDGYTF
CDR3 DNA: TGTGCCAGCAGTGAACGAAAGGGTTCTGGGAAGAGAGATGGCTACACCTTC

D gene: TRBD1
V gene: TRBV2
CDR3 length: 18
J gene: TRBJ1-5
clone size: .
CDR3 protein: CASRTRGQGAWNNQPQHF
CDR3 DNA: TGTGCCAGCAGGACCCGGGGACAGGGCGCCTGGAACAATCAGCCCCAGCATTTT

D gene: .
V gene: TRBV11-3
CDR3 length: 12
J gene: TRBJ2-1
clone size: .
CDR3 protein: CASSYGTLEQFF
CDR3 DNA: TGTGCCAGCAGCTACGGGACGTTGGAGCAGTTCTTC